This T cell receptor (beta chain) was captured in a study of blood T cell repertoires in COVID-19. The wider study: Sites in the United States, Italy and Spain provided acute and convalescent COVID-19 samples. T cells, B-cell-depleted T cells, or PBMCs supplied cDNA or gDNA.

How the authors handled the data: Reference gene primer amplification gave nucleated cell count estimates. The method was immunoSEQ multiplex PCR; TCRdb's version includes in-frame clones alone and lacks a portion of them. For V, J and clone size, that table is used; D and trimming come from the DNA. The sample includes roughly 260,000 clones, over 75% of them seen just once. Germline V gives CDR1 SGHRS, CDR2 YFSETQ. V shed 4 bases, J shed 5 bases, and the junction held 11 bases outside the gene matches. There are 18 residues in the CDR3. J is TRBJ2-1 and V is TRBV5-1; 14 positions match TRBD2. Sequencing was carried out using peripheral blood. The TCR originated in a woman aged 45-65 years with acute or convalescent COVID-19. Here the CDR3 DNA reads TGCGCCAGCAGCCTGCCGACTAGCGGGAGGGGAGGTCACAATGAGCAGTTCTTC. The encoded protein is CASSLPTSGRGGHNEQFF. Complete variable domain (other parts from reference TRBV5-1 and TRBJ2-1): KAGVTQTPRYLIKTRGQQVTLSCSPISGHRSVSWYQQTPGQGLQFLFEYFSETQRNKGNFPGRFSGRQFSNSRSEMNVSTLELGDSALYLCASSLPTSGRGGHNEQFFGPGTRLTVL.